This T cell receptor beta chain derives from a study of T cells after yellow fever vaccination. Looking at the study overall: Any fraction with a low cell number was prepared using SMART-Seq v4 Ultra Low Input. The study, taken as a whole, reports: In post-booster samples, most primary-vaccination clones reappeared (approximately 95% CD4, over 70% CD8). Peaking on day 5 versus 15, the secondary response was faster but weaker.

CDR3 length: 12 amino acids. V was pared by 1 base and J by 5 bases, with 8 bases between. Germline V lookup: CDR1 DFQATT, CDR2 SNEGSKA (reference sequence). In making TCR cDNA, 5'RACE template switching added a universal primer site and UMIs to it. TCRdb reprocessed the 5' RACE reads via MiXCR and lists one record per CDR3 protein. The table lists about 320,000 distinct CDR3 sequences, roughly an eighth of them singletons. In regard to this clonotype: Its matching antigen is unknown.

This chain links TRBV20-1 with TRBJ2-5; possible D gene TRBD2, 6 bases. The source of this sequence is a man aged 18 to 30 who received the YFV17D yellow fever vaccine. Sample: CD4+ T cells sorted from PBMCs, taken 15 days after the yellow fever booster vaccination. Written as DNA, the CDR3 is TGCAGTGCTAGAGCAGGGAGGGAGACCCAGTACTTC. This gives the protein CSARAGRETQYF.